A selection of T cell receptor beta chains follows, all from one sample in a study of OX40 agonist ivuxolimab in advanced cancers. Profiled with immunoSEQ multiplex PCR; TCRdb holds only in-frame clones, not every one. The data contain tens of thousands of clones, 88% of them singletons. The source was CD4+ or CD8+ T cells sorted from blood, collected in a trial of the OX40 agonist ivuxolimab. These receptors originate from an adult with an advanced solid tumor such as melanoma, head and neck, liver or kidney cancer. Both conserved end residues are part of each CDR3. The D gene is left open where the match is weak. Rows may omit the clone size; those that give it use once, few, many or a size class.

CDR3 | DNA | D | length | J | size | V
CASSPQNTEAFF | TGTGCCAGCAGCCCCCAGAACACTGAAGCTTTCTTT | NA | 12 | TRBJ1-1 | NA | TRBV6-6
CASSRTDTQYF | TGTGCCAGCAGCCGCACAGATACGCAGTATTTT | NA | 11 | TRBJ2-3 | NA | TRBV5-8
CASSVGQDTEAFF | TGCGCCAGCAGCGTAGGACAGGACACTGAAGCTTTCTTT | TRBD1 | 13 | TRBJ1-1 | NA | TRBV5-1
CASKLGTPYNSPLHF | TGTGCCAGCAAGCTAGGGACACCTTATAATTCACCCCTCCACTTT | NA | 15 | TRBJ1-6 | NA | TRBV2
CASSDSGTGFNEQFF | TGTGCCAGCAGCGACTCGGGGACAGGGTTCAATGAGCAGTTCTTC | TRBD1 | 15 | TRBJ2-1 | few | TRBV6-1
CASSLSPTRGETQYF | TGTGCCAGCAGCTTGAGCCCGACCAGGGGTGAGACCCAGTACTTC | NA | 15 | TRBJ2-5 | NA | TRBV7-3
CASSFTGGEQYF | TGTGCCAGCAGCTTCACAGGGGGCGAGCAGTACTTC | TRBD1 | 12 | TRBJ2-7 | NA | TRBV11-3
CASSPLWDSGNTIYF | TGTGCCAGCAGCCCCCTTTGGGACTCTGGAAACACCATATATTTT | NA | 15 | TRBJ1-3 | once | TRBV6-6
CASSGTGWSGELFF | TGTGCCAGCAGTGGGACAGGGTGGTCCGGGGAGCTGTTTTTT | TRBD1 | 14 | TRBJ2-2 | NA | TRBV2
CSVEGLAGVTDTQYF | TGCAGCGTTGAAGGGCTAGCGGGGGTCACAGATACGCAGTATTTT | TRBD2 | 15 | TRBJ2-3 | NA | TRBV29-1
CASSQDRRGNEAFF | TGCGCCAGCAGCCAAGATCGCCGGGGGAATGAAGCTTTCTTT | NA | 14 | TRBJ1-1 | NA | TRBV4-1
CSAQDNTEAFF | TGCAGTGCTCAGGACAACACTGAAGCTTTCTTT | NA | 11 | TRBJ1-1 | few | TRBV20-1
CASSTGGHYGYTF | TGTGCCAGCAGCACAGGGGGCCACTATGGCTACACCTTC | TRBD1 | 13 | TRBJ1-2 | NA | TRBV6-1
CASSVAGGTEAFF | TGTGCCAGCAGTGTTGCAGGGGGCACTGAAGCTTTCTTT | TRBD1 | 13 | TRBJ1-1 | NA | TRBV6-1
CASSSDGQISYEQYF | TGTGCCAGTAGTAGCGACGGCCAGATTTCCTACGAGCAGTACTTC | NA | 15 | TRBJ2-7 | NA | TRBV19
CASSFQVDRVYGYTF | TGTGCCAGCAGCTTTCAAGTCGACAGGGTCTATGGCTACACCTTC | TRBD1 | 15 | TRBJ1-2 | NA | TRBV5-4
CASSPKGAWNTEAFF | TGTGCCAGCTCACCAAAGGGGGCCTGGAACACTGAAGCTTTCTTT | TRBD1 | 15 | TRBJ1-1 | NA | TRBV18
CASSEGMPEVRAF | TGTGCCAGCAGTGAAGGGATGCCGGAGGTTCGGGCCTTC | NA | 13 | TRBJ1-2 | NA | TRBV2
CASSQGIDQYF | TGTGCCAGCAGCCAGGGGATAGATCAGTATTTT | NA | 11 | TRBJ2-3 | NA | TRBV7-6
CASSYSGTVNTEAFF | TGTGCCAGCAGTTACTCGGGGACAGTGAACACTGAAGCTTTCTTT | TRBD1 | 15 | TRBJ1-1 | NA | TRBV6-5
CASSLNRVGGNEQFF | TGTGCCAGCAGCTTGAACAGGGTCGGAGGCAATGAGCAGTTCTTC | NA | 15 | TRBJ2-1 | NA | TRBV7-2
CASSSPTTNTEAFF | TGTGCCAGCAGTTCTCCGACAACGAACACTGAAGCTTTCTTT | NA | 14 | TRBJ1-1 | NA | TRBV28
CASSRGFQETQYF | TGTGCCAGCAGCCGAGGGTTTCAAGAGACCCAGTACTTC | NA | 13 | TRBJ2-5 | NA | TRBV5-5
CATSRDLAGSTGELFF | TGTGCCACCAGCAGAGATCTAGCGGGGAGCACCGGGGAGCTGTTTTTT | TRBD2 | 16 | TRBJ2-2 | few | TRBV15
CASSRGGNTEAFF | TGTGCCAGCAGCCGGGGGGGGAACACTGAAGCTTTCTTT | NA | 13 | TRBJ1-1 | few | TRBV7-8
CASSSGGAGEETQYF | TGCGCCAGCAGCTCCGGGGGGGCCGGCGAAGAGACCCAGTACTTC | TRBD2 | 15 | TRBJ2-5 | NA | TRBV5-1
CASSPVDLMNTEAFF | TGTGCCAGCAGCCCGGTGGATTTAATGAACACTGAAGCTTTCTTT | NA | 15 | TRBJ1-1 | once | TRBV6-5
CASSTWTGRETGELFF | TGTGCCAGCAGCACGTGGACAGGGAGGGAGACCGGGGAGCTGTTTTTT | NA | 16 | TRBJ2-2 | NA | TRBV28
CASSNQGGARSYEQYF | TGCGCCAGCAGTAACCAAGGGGGGGCCCGCTCCTACGAGCAGTACTTC | NA | 16 | TRBJ2-7 | NA | TRBV10-2
CASSPGQGNEKLFF | TGTGCCAGCAGCCCGGGACAGGGGAATGAAAAACTGTTTTTT | TRBD1 | 14 | TRBJ1-4 | NA | TRBV7-8
CASSPGPNKYEQYF | TGTGCCAGCTCACCAGGGCCTAATAAGTACGAGCAGTACTTC | NA | 14 | TRBJ2-7 | NA | TRBV18
CASSAWSSYNEQFF | TGCGCCAGCAGCGCTTGGTCCTCCTACAATGAGCAGTTCTTC | NA | 14 | TRBJ2-1 | NA | TRBV5-1
CAGREDTEAFF | TGTGCCGGACGGGAGGACACTGAAGCTTTCTTT | NA | 11 | TRBJ1-1 | once | TRBV2
CASSLYPGLAGVDTQYF | TGTGCCAGCAGCTTGTACCCAGGACTAGCGGGGGTGGATACGCAGTATTTT | TRBD2 | 17 | TRBJ2-3 | few | TRBV7-2
CASSGVSYNSPLHF | TGTGCCAGCTCAGGGGTCTCCTATAATTCACCCCTCCACTTT | NA | 14 | TRBJ1-6 | NA | TRBV6-1
CASSPPDKTQYF | TGTGCCAGCTCACCACCGGATAAGACCCAGTACTTC | NA | 12 | TRBJ2-5 | once | TRBV18
CASSYRRTYEQYF | TGTGCCAGCAGTTACCGGAGGACCTACGAGCAGTACTTC | NA | 13 | TRBJ2-7 | NA | TRBV6-5
CASSENSNYGYTF | TGTGCCAGCAGCGAGAACAGTAACTATGGCTACACCTTC | NA | 13 | TRBJ1-2 | NA | TRBV9
CASSPRGANYGYTF | TGTGCCAGCAGCCCAAGGGGTGCCAACTATGGCTACACCTTC | NA | 14 | TRBJ1-2 | NA | TRBV4-2
CASSSTGLGNEQFF | TGCGCCAGCAGCTCGACAGGGCTCGGGAATGAGCAGTTCTTC | TRBD1 | 14 | TRBJ2-1 | NA | TRBV5-1
CASSPDRDYGYTF | TGTGCCAGCAGCCCCGACAGGGACTATGGCTACACCTTC | TRBD1 | 13 | TRBJ1-2 | NA | TRBV7-2
CASSALGRALGDEQFF | TGTGCCAGCAGTGCCCTCGGAAGGGCTCTCGGCGATGAGCAGTTCTTC | NA | 16 | TRBJ2-1 | NA | TRBV9
CASSLGGAAQHF | TGTGCCAGCAGCTTGGGTGGCGCAGCCCAGCATTTT | NA | 12 | TRBJ1-5 | NA | TRBV5-6
CASSVGSGGGYEQYF | TGTGCCAGCAGCGTTGGCTCAGGGGGCGGGTACGAGCAGTACTTC | TRBD1 | 15 | TRBJ2-7 | NA | TRBV9
CASSIDRGGQPQHF | TGTGCCAGTAGTATAGATCGTGGGGGACAGCCCCAGCATTTT | NA | 14 | TRBJ1-5 | few | TRBV19
CSVTWTGGNTEAFF | TGCAGCGTTACATGGACAGGGGGCAACACTGAAGCTTTCTTT | TRBD1 | 14 | TRBJ1-1 | NA | TRBV29-1
CASSVSPSTDTQYF | TGTGCCAGCAGCGTAAGCCCCAGCACAGATACGCAGTATTTT | NA | 14 | TRBJ2-3 | few | TRBV9
CASSFQGADEKLFF | TGTGCCAGCAGTTTTCAGGGGGCAGATGAAAAACTGTTTTTT | TRBD1 | 14 | TRBJ1-4 | NA | TRBV2
CASSRDLPGDTIYF | TGTGCCAGCAGCCGGGACCTCCCGGGGGACACCATATATTTT | NA | 14 | TRBJ1-3 | NA | TRBV9
CASSLNSNTEAFF | TGTGCCAGCAGCTTAAATTCCAACACTGAAGCTTTCTTT | NA | 13 | TRBJ1-1 | once | TRBV7-9
CATSRDTTGELFF | TGTGCCACCAGCAGAGATACAACCGGGGAGCTGTTTTTT | NA | 13 | TRBJ2-2 | NA | TRBV15
CASSSTSGKQFF | TGTGCCAGCAGCTCGACTAGTGGCAAGCAGTTCTTC | NA | 12 | TRBJ2-1 | NA | TRBV5-4
CASSPPSDRGGYTF | TGTGCCAGCTCACCACCTTCCGACAGGGGTGGCTACACCTTC | TRBD1 | 14 | TRBJ1-2 | NA | TRBV18
CASSLDRGRNEQYF | TGTGCCAGCAGCCTAGACCGGGGCAGGAACGAGCAGTACTTC | NA | 14 | TRBJ2-7 | once | TRBV5-4
CASSPRRSGGAVRELFF | TGTGCCAGCAGCCCGAGGAGGAGCGGGGGGGCCGTGAGGGAGCTGTTTTTT | TRBD2 | 17 | TRBJ2-2 | once | TRBV7-9